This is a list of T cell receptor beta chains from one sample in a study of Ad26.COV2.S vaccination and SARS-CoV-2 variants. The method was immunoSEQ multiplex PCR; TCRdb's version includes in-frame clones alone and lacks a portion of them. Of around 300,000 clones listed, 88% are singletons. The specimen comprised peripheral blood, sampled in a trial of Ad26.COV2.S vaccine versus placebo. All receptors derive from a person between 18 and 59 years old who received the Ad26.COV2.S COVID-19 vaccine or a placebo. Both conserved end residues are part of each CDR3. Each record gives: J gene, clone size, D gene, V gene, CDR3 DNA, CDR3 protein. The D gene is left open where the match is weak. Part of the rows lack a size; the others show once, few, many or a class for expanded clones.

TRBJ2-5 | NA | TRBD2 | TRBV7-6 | TGTGCCAGCAGCTTAAGACTAGCGGGAGGCGAGACCCAGTACTTC | CASSLRLAGGETQYF
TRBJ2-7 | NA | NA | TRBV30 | TGTGCCTGGAGTGTCCCTCCTCGACAGTACGAGCAGTACTTC | CAWSVPPRQYEQYF
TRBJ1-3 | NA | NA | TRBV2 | TGTGCCAGCAGTGATCCCGTAACGGGGTCTGGAAACACCATATATTTT | CASSDPVTGSGNTIYF
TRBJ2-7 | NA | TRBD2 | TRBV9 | TGTGCCAGCAGCGTAGGAGCGGGGAACTTCTACGAGCAGTACTTC | CASSVGAGNFYEQYF
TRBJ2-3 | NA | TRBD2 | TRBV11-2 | TGTGCCAGCAGCTTAGTTATCCTAGCGGGGGGTGTGCCAGATACGCAGTATTTT | CASSLVILAGGVPDTQYF
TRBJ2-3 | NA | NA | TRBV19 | TGTGCCAGCGTACCGAGAGGGGGGGAGGGGACAGATACGCAGTATTTT | CASVPRGGEGTDTQYF
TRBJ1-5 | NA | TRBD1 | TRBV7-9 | TGTGCCAGCAGCCCTAGGGGGACAGGAGATCAGCCCCAGCATTTT | CASSPRGTGDQPQHF
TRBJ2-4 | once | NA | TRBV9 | TGTGCCAGCAGCGCCCGCACCGGGAGCCAGGGGAACATTCAGTACTTC | CASSARTGSQGNIQYF
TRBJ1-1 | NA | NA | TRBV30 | TGTGCCTTGTCAAGAAGGACGGCCATGAACACTGAAGCTTTCTTT | CALSRRTAMNTEAFF
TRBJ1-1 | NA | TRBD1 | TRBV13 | TGTGCCAGCAGCCCTCGGACAGGGGGGAGGACTGAAGCTTTCTTT | CASSPRTGGRTEAFF
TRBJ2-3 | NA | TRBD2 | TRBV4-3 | TGCGCCAGCAGTATAGCGGGAATGCGCACAGATACGCAGTATTTT | CASSIAGMRTDTQYF
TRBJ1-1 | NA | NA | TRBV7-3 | TGTGCCAGCAGTTATAATCCGAGGGACACTGAAGCTTTCTTT | CASSYNPRDTEAFF
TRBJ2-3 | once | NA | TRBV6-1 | TGTGCCAGCAGTGATGAGACGCCAGATACGCAGTATTTT | CASSDETPDTQYF
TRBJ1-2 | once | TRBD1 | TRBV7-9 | TGTGCCAGCAGCGACAGGGACCCCGGGGTCAATGGCTACACCTTC | CASSDRDPGVNGYTF
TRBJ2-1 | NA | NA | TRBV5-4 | TGTGCCAGCAGCCGACCTGAATACAATGAGCAGTTCTTC | CASSRPEYNEQFF
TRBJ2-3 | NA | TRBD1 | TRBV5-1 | TGCGCCAGCAGCTTGAGCGTACAGGGGGTCACAGATACGCAGTATTTT | CASSLSVQGVTDTQYF
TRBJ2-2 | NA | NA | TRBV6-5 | TGTGCCAGCAGTTACTATCCTAGACGGACCGGGGAGCTGTTTTTT | CASSYYPRRTGELFF
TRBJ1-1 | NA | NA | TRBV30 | TGTGCCTGGAGTGTACGGCTCACCATCGAGACTGAAGCTTTCTTT | CAWSVRLTIETEAFF
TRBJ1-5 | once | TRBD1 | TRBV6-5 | TGTGCCAGCAGCCCAAGGGGGACAGGCGATCAGCCCCAGCATTTT | CASSPRGTGDQPQHF
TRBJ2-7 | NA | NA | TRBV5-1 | TGCGCCAGCAGCCCGACAGCGCAGGCCTACGAGCAGTACTTC | CASSPTAQAYEQYF
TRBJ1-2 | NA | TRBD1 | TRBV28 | TGTGCCAGCAGATATACGACAGGGGAGGACTATGGCTACACCTTC | CASRYTTGEDYGYTF
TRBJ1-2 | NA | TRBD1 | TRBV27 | TGTGCCAGCAGTTCGGGACAGAGCTATGGCTACACCTTC | CASSSGQSYGYTF
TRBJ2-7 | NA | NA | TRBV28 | TGTGCCAGCAGAACTAGGTCGGTCGAGCAGTACTTC | CASRTRSVEQYF
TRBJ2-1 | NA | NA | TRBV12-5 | TGTGCAAGCTTGGGCGCATCAGTCTACAATGAGCAGTTCTTC | CASLGASVYNEQFF
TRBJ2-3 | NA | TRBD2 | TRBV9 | TGTGCCAGCAGCGTAGAGTGGACTAGCGGGAGGGCCGGGCAGTATTTT | CASSVEWTSGRAGQYF
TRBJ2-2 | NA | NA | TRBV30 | TGTGCCTGGAGTGATGGGCTTACTGGGGAGCTGTTTTTT | CAWSDGLTGELFF
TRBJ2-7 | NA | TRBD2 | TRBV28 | TGTGCCAGCGCGGGAGCTCCCAAAAACTACGAGCAGTACTTC | CASAGAPKNYEQYF
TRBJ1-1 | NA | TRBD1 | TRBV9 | TGTGCCAGCAGCAAACGTGGACAGGGTGTCACTGAAGCTTTCTTT | CASSKRGQGVTEAFF
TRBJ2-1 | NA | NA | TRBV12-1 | TGTGCCAGCAGAACCCCCGGGGCGGGTTACAATGAGCAGTTCTTC | CASRTPGAGYNEQFF
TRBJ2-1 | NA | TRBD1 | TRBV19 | TGTGCCAGTAGTATTCTTTCAGGACAGGGCTACAATGAGCAGTTCTTC | CASSILSGQGYNEQFF
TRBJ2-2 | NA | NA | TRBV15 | TGTGCCACCAGCGGGCGGGCCACGAACACCGGGGAGCTGTTTTTT | CATSGRATNTGELFF
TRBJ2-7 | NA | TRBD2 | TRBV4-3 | TGCGCCAGCAGCCAAGACCCCTGGGACTACTACGGGCAGTACTTC | CASSQDPWDYYGQYF
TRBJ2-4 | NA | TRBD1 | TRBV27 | TGTGCCAGCATGGACAGGGGTAGGAGTTCGTCCAAAAACATTCAGTACTTC | CASMDRGRSSSKNIQYF
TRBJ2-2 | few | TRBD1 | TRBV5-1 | TGCGCCAGCAGCAGAACAGGGGCTCTTATCACCGGGGAGCTGTTTTTT | CASSRTGALITGELFF
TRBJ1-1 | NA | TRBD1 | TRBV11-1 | TGTGCCAGCAGCAAACAGGGGTTCGACACTGAAGCTTTCTTT | CASSKQGFDTEAFF
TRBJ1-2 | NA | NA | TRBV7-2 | TGTGCCAGCAGCGGTACCGCGGGGGTTCATGGCTACACCTTC | CASSGTAGVHGYTF
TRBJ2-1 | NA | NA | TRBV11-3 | TGTGCCAGCAGCTTCGGGACTTGGGGTGAGCAGTTCTTC | CASSFGTWGEQFF
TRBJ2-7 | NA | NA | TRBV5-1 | TGCGCCAGCAGCTTACCCAGCCACGAGCAGTACTTC | CASSLPSHEQYF
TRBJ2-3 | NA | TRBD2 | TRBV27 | TGTGCCAGCAGTTTATCAGGAGGGAGGGTAGATACGCAGTATTTT | CASSLSGGRVDTQYF
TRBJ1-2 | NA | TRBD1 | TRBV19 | TGTGCCAGTAGTCTTCGGGACAGGGATAGCTATGGCTACACCTTC | CASSLRDRDSYGYTF
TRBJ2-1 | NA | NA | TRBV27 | TGTGCCAGCAAGGATCTCGAGGTTCCGAACTATGAGCAGTTCTTC | CASKDLEVPNYEQFF
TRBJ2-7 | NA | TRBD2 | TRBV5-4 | TGTGCCAGCAGCCCTAAGCGGGAGCAGAGCGAGCAGTACTTC | CASSPKREQSEQYF
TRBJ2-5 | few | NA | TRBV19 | TGTGCCAGTAGTCCCGTTTCTGGAGGGGAAGAGACCCAGTACTTC | CASSPVSGGEETQYF
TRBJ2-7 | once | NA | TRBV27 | TGTGCCAGCAGTTTGGGTACGGGTGGGGGTTTCGAGCAGTACTTC | CASSLGTGGGFEQYF
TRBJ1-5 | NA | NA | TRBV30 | TGTGCCTGGAGACAGGGAACGGGACAGCCCCAGCATTTT | CAWRQGTGQPQHF
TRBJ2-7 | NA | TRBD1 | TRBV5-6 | TGTGCCAGCACCGAAGCAGGGACAGGGGTCGTCGAGCAGTACTTC | CASTEAGTGVVEQYF
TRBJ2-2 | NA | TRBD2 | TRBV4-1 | TGCGCCAGCAGCCAAGGCGAGCGGGGGGGCCCGCACACCGGGGAGCTGTTTTTT | CASSQGERGGPHTGELFF
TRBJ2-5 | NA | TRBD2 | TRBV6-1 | TGTGCCAGCAGTGAAGCCGCCCTTACCTCCAGACTAGCGGGGGGATCCCAAGAGACCCAGTACTTC | CASSEAALTSRLAGGSQETQYF
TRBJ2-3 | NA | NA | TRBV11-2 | TGTGCCAGCAGCATGGCGGGTGCTAGCACAGATACGCAGTATTTT | CASSMAGASTDTQYF
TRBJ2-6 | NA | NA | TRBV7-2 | TGTGCCAGCAGAGCCGTGAGGGGGGCGAAATTCTCTGGGGCCAACGTCCTGACTTTC | CASRAVRGAKFSGANVLTF
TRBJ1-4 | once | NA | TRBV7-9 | TGTGCCAGCAGCTCGGGGACAACTAATGAAAAACTGTTTTTT | CASSSGTTNEKLFF
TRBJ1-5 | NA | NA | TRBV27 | TGTGCCAGCAGTTTAGGAAGCAATCAGCCCCAGCATTTT | CASSLGSNQPQHF